One T cell receptor (beta chain) is described in this entry. Its antigen is currently not known. No base quality information exists; no much larger clone differs at one position. The CDR3 starts with the cysteine, ends with the phenylalanine, and has 18 residues. Only the CDR3 DNA is retained, 54 bases long and in frame from the first base. Reading the germline V gene gives CDR1 MDHEN and CDR2 SYDVKM. V gives up 4 bases and J gives up 0 bases, and the segment between their germline ends measures 19 bases. This specimen belongs to a study of cytotoxic CD8 clonotypes in ibrutinib-treated CLL (dated by TCRdb to about 2021). In the study overall: In this cohort, approximately 14 patients were treatment-naive and approximately twelve were relapsed/refractory, while roughly 17 had unmutated IGHV. Patients were still on ibrutinib when every remission and progressive disease sample was collected. Samples at response were collected after a median of about 12 months of treatment, with a range of roughly 6 to 40 months. Cryopreserved peripheral blood mononuclear cells were obtained before treatment, at response, and at either sustained remission or disease progression. Partial responses were observed in about 25 patients and complete responses in 2; after a median follow-up of around 68 months, remission was maintained in 15 or so patients and progression was observed in approximately 12. Longitudinal samples were available for about 30% of the roughly 86 trial participants. On average, each sample yielded hundreds of thousands of productive templates and tens of thousands of productive rearrangements. Overall results and qualifications from the work: Clonality increased at ibrutinib response, stayed stable in sustained remission, and fell back toward baseline at progression. Baseline clonality was found to be higher than that of age-matched healthy donors and was strongly correlated with circulating CD8+ T-cell counts. Sampling times were not matched between patients in sustained remission and patients whose disease was progressing, and lymph node repertoires were not examined. Public clonotypes were rare and either contracted or stayed stable during treatment, and the rise in clonality at ibrutinib response reflected the expansion of private clonotypes.

The goal of deep resolution MiSeq sequencing was a depth between 1 in 1 million and 1 in 200,000 T cells, and coverage averaged 10x per clonotype. The immunoSEQ hsTCRB Kit was used to generate the TCR beta libraries. Under the source paper's analysis protocol: Data were analyzed with ImmunoSEQ Data Assistant and ImmunoSEQ Analyzer, with V, D and J genes assigned per IMGT definitions. Clonality was computed as one minus normalized Shannon entropy of productive rearrangement frequencies, ranging from 0 to 1. Only overrepresented clonotypes making up at least 0.05% of each patient's repertoire were included in the public clonotype analysis. Approximately 13 age-matched healthy donor repertoires from immuneACCESS served as clonality controls. TCRdb holds this immuneACCESS table with in-frame rearrangements only. Some clones are missing; in checked studies, unresolved V genes explain under half, and the rest has no known cause. V and J calls and clone size are copied from that table; D and trimming were computed from the DNA. Within this sample are 200,000 to 250,000 clones, with approximately 70% of them counted one time only. Approximately 5.9% of the sample comes from the top ten.

The time point label on this specimen signifies: about a year on ibrutinib. For TCR beta library preparation, roughly 2 micrograms of genomic DNA were extracted from the cryopreserved PBMCs. Longitudinal blood samples from CLL patients receiving ibrutinib monotherapy were subjected to high-throughput TCR beta sequencing. The patients were enrolled in a single-center, open-label phase 2 trial of ibrutinib monotherapy. The clonotype was recovered from a human donor with chronic lymphocytic leukemia. The rearrangement combines TRBV28 with TRBJ1-3, with the D gene call left open. The sequencing here drew on PBMCs, taken after 12 months of ibrutinib treatment. The CDR3 amino acid sequence is: CASSSWALSPRSGNTIYF. The DNA reads as follows: TGTGCCAGCAGTTCATGGGCCTTAAGCCCTCGCTCTGGAAACACCATATATTTT.